This T cell receptor beta chain was found in a study of blood T cell repertoires in COVID-19. The CDR3 loop spans 13 amino acids. CDR1 SGHRS and CDR2 YFSETQ come from the germline V gene. Between the trimmed V and J ends, which lost 5 bases and 10 bases, there was a span of 13 bases. This clone came up a few times. Measured with immunoSEQ multiplex PCR; TCRdb has only the in-frame clones, and not every one. The profile covers 200,000 to 300,000 clones, with 88% appearing a single time and 0.9% to 1% taken by the ten largest. The specimen was peripheral blood. The V and J genes are TRBV5-1 and TRBJ1-6; no reliable D call. This TCR was recovered from a woman in her forties who had recovered from COVID-19. The CDR3 nucleotides are TGCGCCAGCAGGGCAGACTATGGGTCACCCCTCCACTTT. It is translated as CASRADYGSPLHF.